The present T cell receptor (beta chain) was sequenced within a study of T cell responses to AZD1222 COVID-19 vaccine. In germline, CDR1 is SGHRS, CDR2 YFSETQ. V dropped 4 bases and J dropped 6; count of bases not matched to a gene: 11. The CDR3 runs 18 residues. The data were produced by immunoSEQ multiplex PCR, yet TCRdb's version contains in-frame clones alone and is incomplete. The table has 150,000 to 200,000 clones, over 85% seen once; the top ten hold 1.5% to 2%. The sample in question was peripheral blood, obtained on day 0 of AZD1222 vaccination. This TCR came from an adult in good health. V gene TRBV5-1 combines with J gene TRBJ2-1, with 15 bases matching TRBD2. CDR3 in DNA: TGCGCCAGCAGCCCGTCCGGACTAGCGGGGGGGCGCGGCAATGAGCAGTTCTTC. This translates into CASSPSGLAGGRGNEQFF. Full variable domain (remainder filled in from reference TRBV5-1 and TRBJ2-1): KAGVTQTPRYLIKTRGQQVTLSCSPISGHRSVSWYQQTPGQGLQFLFEYFSETQRNKGNFPGRFSGRQFSNSRSEMNVSTLELGDSALYLCASSPSGLAGGRGNEQFFGPGTRLTVL.